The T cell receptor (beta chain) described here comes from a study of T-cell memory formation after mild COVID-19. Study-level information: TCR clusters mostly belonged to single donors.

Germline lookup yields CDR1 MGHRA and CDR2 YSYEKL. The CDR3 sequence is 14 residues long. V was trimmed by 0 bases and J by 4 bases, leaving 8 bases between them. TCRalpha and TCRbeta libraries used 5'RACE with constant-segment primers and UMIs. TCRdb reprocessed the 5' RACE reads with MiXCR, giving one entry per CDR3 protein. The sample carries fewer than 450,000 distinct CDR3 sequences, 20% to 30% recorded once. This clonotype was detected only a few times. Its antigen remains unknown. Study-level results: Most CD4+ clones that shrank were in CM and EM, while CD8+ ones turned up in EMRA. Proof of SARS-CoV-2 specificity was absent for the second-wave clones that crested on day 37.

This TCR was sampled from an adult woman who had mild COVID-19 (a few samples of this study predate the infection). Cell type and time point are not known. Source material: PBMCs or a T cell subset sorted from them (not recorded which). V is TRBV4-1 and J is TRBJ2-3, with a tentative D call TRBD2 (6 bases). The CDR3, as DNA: TGCGCCAGCAGCCAAGAGGGGAGGTCAGATACGCAGTATTTT. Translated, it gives CASSQEGRSDTQYF.